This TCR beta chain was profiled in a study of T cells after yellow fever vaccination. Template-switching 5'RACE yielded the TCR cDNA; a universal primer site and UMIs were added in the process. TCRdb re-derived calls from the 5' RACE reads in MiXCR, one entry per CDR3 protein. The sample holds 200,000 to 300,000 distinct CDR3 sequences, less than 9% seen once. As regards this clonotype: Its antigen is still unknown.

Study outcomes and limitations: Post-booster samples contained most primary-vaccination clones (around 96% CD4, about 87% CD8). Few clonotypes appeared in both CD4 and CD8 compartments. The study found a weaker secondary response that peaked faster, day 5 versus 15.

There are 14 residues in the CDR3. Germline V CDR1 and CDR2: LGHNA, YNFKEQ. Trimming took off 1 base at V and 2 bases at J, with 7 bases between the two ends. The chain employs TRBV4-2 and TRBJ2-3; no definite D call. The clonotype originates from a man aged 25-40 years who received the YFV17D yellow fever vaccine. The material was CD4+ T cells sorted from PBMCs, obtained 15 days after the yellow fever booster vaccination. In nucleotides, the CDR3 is TGTGCCAGCAGCCAAGGGGCAGACACAGATACGCAGTATTTT. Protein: CASSQGADTDTQYF.